What follows are 22 T cell receptor beta chains derived from one specimen sequenced in a study of regulatory dendritic cells for organ transplantation (dated by TCRdb to 2015 to 2018). Library generation was performed with the immunoSEQ multiplex PCR assay. TCRdb took over this immuneACCESS table, retaining in-frame rearrangements with V and J assigned. Such tables are incomplete; in checked studies, under half of the missing clones stem from an unresolved V gene, and the remainder is unexplained. The table for this sample lists under 40,000 clones; under 95% of them were counted only once. Approximately 0.11% of the sample belongs to the ten largest clones. Sequences were obtained from naive CD8+ T cells from blood. The cell subset or site label corresponds to: CD45RA+ naive T cells. These receptor sequences come from a human donor in good health.

The chain uses TRBV7-9 and TRBJ2-7, with D uncertain. Trimming pared 6 bases from V and 2 bases from J, leaving 11 bases between. Germline V gene sequence: CDR1 SEHNR, CDR2 FQNEAQ (reference sequence). The CDR3 covers 13 residues. In nucleotides, the CDR3 is TGTGCCAGCAGTCCGGGTTTTACCTACGAGCAGTACTTC. The encoded protein is CASSPGFTYEQYF. Full variable domain (outside the CDR3, taken from reference TRBV7-9 and TRBJ2-7): DTGVSQNPRHKITKRGQNVTFRCDPISEHNRLYWYRQTLGQGPEFLTYFQNEAQLEKSRLLSDRFSAERPKGSFSTLEIQRTEQGDSAMYLCASSPGFTYEQYFGPGTRLTVT.

V gene TRBV19 combines with J gene TRBJ1-2, with D unclear. The CDR3 runs to 12 residues. Germline V gene sequence: CDR1 LNHDA, CDR2 SQIVND (reference sequence). V was cut by 3 bases and J by 6 bases, with 8 bases left in between. CDR3 amino acids: CASSILGNGYTF. CDR3 DNA: TGTGCCAGTAGTATCTTAGGGAATGGCTACACCTTC.

This clone was seen just once. The rearrangement links TRBV4-3 to TRBJ2-3; D is perhaps TRBD2 (6 bases). V lost 0 bases and J 2 bases, leaving 12 bases between the germline ends. The CDR3 has 16 residues. The germline V gene has CDR1 LGHNA and CDR2 YSLEER. CDR3 sequence (DNA): TGCGCCAGCAGCCAAGATTCTAGCGCTCTCACAGATACGCAGTATTTT. Its protein is CASSQDSSALTDTQYF.

The gene calls are TRBV19 and TRBJ2-7; 7 bases fit TRBD1. Germline V gene sequence: CDR1 LNHDA, CDR2 SQIVND (reference sequence). The V and J ends lost 6 bases and 5 bases, in that order; junction bases with no gene match: 10. The CDR3 extends over 14 amino acids. In nucleotides, the CDR3 is TGTGCCAGTAGGAGCCGACAGGGCATCCACGAGCAGTACTTC. Its translation: CASRSRQGIHEQYF.

The chain joins TRBV21-1 to TRBJ2-7. TRBV21-1 represents a pseudogene. This CDR3 has 14 amino acids. As DNA, the CDR3 is TGTGCCAGCAGCAATGTGCAAGGGCCCTACGAGCAGTACTTC. Its translation: CASSNVQGPYEQYF.

In DNA form, the CDR3 reads TGTGCCAGCAGCCCGGCCCGACAGGGCCCTAATACGAACACTGAAGCTTTCTTT. Amino acid sequence: CASSPARQGPNTNTEAFF. The rearrangement uses TRBV5-5 and TRBJ1-1; 7 nucleotides line up with TRBD1. The CDR3 runs 18 residues. J gave up 1 base and V 4 bases, and 16 bases lay outside the gene matches. Per germline, CDR1 SGHKS and CDR2 YYEKEE (reference sequence).

The chain joins TRBV5-1 to TRBJ1-2; no reliable D call. The CDR3 extends over 14 amino acids. Germline CDR1 and CDR2: SGHRS and YFSETQ. V dropped 1 base and J dropped 8 bases, with 15 bases sitting between them. The CDR3 spells CASSLRGEVWGYTF. The CDR3 DNA follows: TGCGCCAGCAGCTTGCGGGGTGAAGTCTGGGGCTACACCTTC.

The V gene is TRBV19, the J gene TRBJ1-5, with unresolved D. The CDR3 contains 13 residues. Trimming left V 5 bases short and J 6 bases short, with 11 bases between. CDR1 and CDR2 from the germline V gene are LNHDA and SQIVND (reference sequence). This chain's CDR3 is CASSFAGSQPQHF. The CDR3 DNA follows: TGTGCCAGTAGTTTCGCGGGAAGTCAGCCCCAGCATTTT.

The chain employs TRBV19 and TRBJ2-7, with D unresolved. The CDR3 is 13 residues long. V lost 8 bases and J lost 6, with 17 bases in between. CDR1 is LNHDA, CDR2 SQIVND, per germline (reference sequence). In DNA, the CDR3 is TGTGCCAGTGCCCCCTCCGAAGATTCCGAGCAGTACTTC. Protein: CASAPSEDSEQYF.

A single count supports this clone. J is TRBJ2-7 and V is TRBV15, with TRBD1 identical over 8 bases. In germline, CDR1 is LNHNV, CDR2 YYDKDF (reference sequence). This CDR3 is built from 17 residues. Trimming at V came to 0 bases and at J to 1 base, leaving 8 bases not matched to a gene. CDR3 DNA sequence: TGTGCCACCAGCAGAGATAGTGCGTGGGACAGGTCCTACGAGCAGTACTTC. Residues: CATSRDSAWDRSYEQYF.

The chain links TRBV7-2 to TRBJ1-2; D remains unclear. Trimming took 4 bases from V and 4 from J, leaving 10 bases between them. Germline CDR1 SGHTA, CDR2 FQGNSA. The CDR3 contains 13 residues. As DNA, the CDR3 is TGTGCCAGCAGCTCGGGAGTGGGCTATGGCTACACCTTC. Translation gives CASSSGVGYGYTF.

The CDR3 DNA reads TGTGCCAGCAGCGCGACAGGGTATAACTATGGCTACACCTTC. Translation: CASSATGYNYGYTF. The chain is built from TRBV9 and TRBJ1-2; TRBD1 aligns across 7 bases. The CDR3 is made up of 14 amino acids. Germline loops: CDR1 SGDLS, CDR2 YYNGEE. V lost 3 bases to trimming and J lost 1 base; unmatched junction nucleotides: 3.

This chain uses TRBV27 with TRBJ1-4; D ambiguous. V was cut by 6 bases and J by 11 bases, with 19 bases left in between. The CDR3 runs to 14 residues. Germline V gene sequence: CDR1 MNHEY, CDR2 SMNVEV (reference sequence). CDR3 loop: CASRSLFAEDKLFF. The CDR3 DNA reads TGTGCCAGCAGATCCCTCTTTGCCGAGGATAAACTGTTTTTT.

This sequence joins TRBV6-1 and TRBJ2-1; D is unclear. V was shortened by 2 bases and J by 3 bases, with 14 bases between the two germline ends. From germline, CDR1 is MNHNS and CDR2 SASEGT. The CDR3 sequence is 16 residues long. CDR3 DNA: TGTGCCAGCAGTGAATTGGGGAAGATTGGCTACAATGAGCAGTTCTTC. Protein product: CASSELGKIGYNEQFF.

A remark on this clone: One end of the junction does not line up with germline, which may come from a read error. The chain employs TRBV11-2 and TRBJ1-5, with a weak D call TRBD1 (6 bases). CDR3 size: 11 residues. CDR1 and CDR2 (germline): SGHAT, FQNNGV. CDR3 sequence reads: CASSNGQHQHF. CDR3 nucleotide sequence: TGTGCCAGCAGCAACGGACAGCACCAGCATTTT.

This chain uses TRBV19 with TRBJ2-7, with D maybe TRBD2 (6 bases). The V gene's germline CDR1 is LNHDA and CDR2 SQIVND (reference sequence). The CDR3 has 15 residues. V lost 5 bases to trimming and J lost 0 bases, with 14 bases between them. For the CDR3, the DNA is TGTGCCAGTAGTTGGTTTGGGGGGAACTCCTACGAGCAGTACTTC. This codes for CASSWFGGNSYEQYF.

The CDR3 here is CASSFRPVLETQYF. The CDR3 region has the DNA TGTGCCAGCAGCTTTCGACCTGTTTTGGAGACCCAGTACTTC. The chain links TRBV7-2 to TRBJ2-5; D gene ambiguous. The CDR3 covers 14 residues. Trimming removed 3 bases from V and 5 bases from J, with 13 bases in between. Looked up from germline, CDR1 is SGHTA and CDR2 is FQGNSA.

This chain connects TRBV27 to TRBJ2-5; D unresolved. Germline values: CDR1 MNHEY, CDR2 SMNVEV (reference sequence). Trimming took off 3 bases at V and 5 bases at J, with 10 bases between the two ends. The CDR3 has 13 amino acids. Here the CDR3 reads CASSLISTETQYF. The CDR3, as DNA: TGTGCCAGCAGTTTGATCTCCACGGAGACCCAGTACTTC.

CDR3 bases: TGTGCCAGCAGCGGGGGGGCCCTTGAGCAGTTCTTC. It codes for CASSGGALEQFF. The chain carries TRBV25-1 and TRBJ2-1; 8 positions match TRBD2. CDR1 is MGHDK, CDR2 SYGVNS, per germline. The CDR3 spans 12 residues. The junction had 4 bases not matched to a gene; V was cut back by 6 bases and J by 9 bases.

CDR3 coding DNA: TGTGCCAGCAGCTTAGGGAGGGGGCAGGTCGCTGGAAACACCATATATTTT. Its translation: CASSLGRGQVAGNTIYF. The chain has TRBV13 and TRBJ1-3; 7 positions match TRBD1. The J segment lost 2 bases and the V segment lost 0 bases, leaving 7 bases of the junction unmatched. Germline V lookup: CDR1 PRHDT, CDR2 FYEKMQ (reference sequence). The CDR3 length is 17 residues.

This rearrangement joins TRBV27 to TRBJ2-2; D assignment may be TRBD1 or TRBD2 (5 bases each). CDR1 MNHEY and CDR2 SMNVEV come from the germline V gene (reference sequence). The V and J ends lost 2 bases and 9 bases respectively, with 10 bases between them. The CDR3 sequence is 13 residues long. This chain's CDR3 is CASSLGGRRELFF. Here the CDR3 DNA reads TGTGCCAGCAGTTTAGGGGGAAGAAGGGAGCTGTTTTTT.

The J gene is TRBJ1-1, the V gene TRBV4-1; D unclear. This CDR3 has 14 residues. The ends were cut back, 6 bases at V and 0 bases at J, with 11 bases in the middle. CDR1 is MGHRA, CDR2 YSYEKL, per germline. The CDR3 DNA follows: TGCGCCAGCAGGGATGAGGGCTTGAACACTGAAGCTTTCTTT. Encoded protein: CASRDEGLNTEAFF.